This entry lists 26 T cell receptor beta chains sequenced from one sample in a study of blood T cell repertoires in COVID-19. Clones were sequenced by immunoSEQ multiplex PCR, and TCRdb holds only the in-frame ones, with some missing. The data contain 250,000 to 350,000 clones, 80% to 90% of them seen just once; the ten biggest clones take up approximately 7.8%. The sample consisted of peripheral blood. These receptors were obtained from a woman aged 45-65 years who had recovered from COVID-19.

DNA of the CDR3: TGTGCCAGCAGTGTACAGGGGAACACTAATGAAAAACTGTTTTTT. Its translation is CASSVQGNTNEKLFF. V is TRBV2 and J is TRBJ1-4; 7 bases agree with TRBD1. In germline, CDR1 is SNHLY, CDR2 FYNNEI. V trimming: 4 bases; J trimming: 2 bases; junction bases outside the gene matches: 4. CDR3 size: 15 residues.

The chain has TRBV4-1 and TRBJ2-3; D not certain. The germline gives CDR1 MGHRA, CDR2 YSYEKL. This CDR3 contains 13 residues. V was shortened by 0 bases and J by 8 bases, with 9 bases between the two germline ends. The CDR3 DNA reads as TGCGCCAGCAGCCAAGATCTAGTGCTTACGCAGTATTTT. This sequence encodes CASSQDLVLTQYF.

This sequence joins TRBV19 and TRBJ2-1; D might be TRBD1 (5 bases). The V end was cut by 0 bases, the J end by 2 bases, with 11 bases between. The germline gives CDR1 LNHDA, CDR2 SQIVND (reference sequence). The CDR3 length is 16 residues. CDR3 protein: CASSIEHRQTYNEQFF. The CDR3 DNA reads TGTGCCAGTAGTATAGAACACAGACAGACCTACAATGAGCAGTTCTTC.

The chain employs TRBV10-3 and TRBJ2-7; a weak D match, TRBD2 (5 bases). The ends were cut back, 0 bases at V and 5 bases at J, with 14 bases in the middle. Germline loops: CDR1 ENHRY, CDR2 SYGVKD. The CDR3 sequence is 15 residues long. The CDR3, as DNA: TGTGCCATCAGTGAGTCTGTGCCGGCCGGGGACGAGCAGTACTTC. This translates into CAISESVPAGDEQYF.

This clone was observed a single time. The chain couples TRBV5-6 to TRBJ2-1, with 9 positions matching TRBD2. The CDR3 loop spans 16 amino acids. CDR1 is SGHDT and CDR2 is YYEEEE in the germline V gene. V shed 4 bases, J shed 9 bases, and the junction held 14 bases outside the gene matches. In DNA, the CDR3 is TGTGCCAGCAGCGGGCGCCTTGGGCGGGGGGGCGTTGAGCAGTTCTTC. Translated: CASSGRLGRGGVEQFF.

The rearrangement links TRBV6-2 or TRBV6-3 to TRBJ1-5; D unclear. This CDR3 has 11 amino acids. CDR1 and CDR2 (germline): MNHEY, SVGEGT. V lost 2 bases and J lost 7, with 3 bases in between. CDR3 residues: CASSYPQPQHF. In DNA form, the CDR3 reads TGTGCCAGCAGTTACCCACAGCCCCAGCATTTT.

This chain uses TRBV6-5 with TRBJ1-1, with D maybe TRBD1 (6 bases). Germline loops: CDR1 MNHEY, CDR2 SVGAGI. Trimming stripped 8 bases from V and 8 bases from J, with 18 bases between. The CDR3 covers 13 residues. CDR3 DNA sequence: TGTGCCAGCTCGAGGACCGCAGGGGCCGAAGCTTTCTTT. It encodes CASSRTAGAEAFF.

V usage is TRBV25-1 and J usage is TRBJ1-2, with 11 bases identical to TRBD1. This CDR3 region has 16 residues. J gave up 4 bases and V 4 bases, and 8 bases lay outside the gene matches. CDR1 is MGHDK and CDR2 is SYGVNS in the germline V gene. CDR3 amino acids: CASSGAGTGGGYGYTF. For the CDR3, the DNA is TGTGCCAGCAGTGGGGCCGGGACAGGGGGAGGCTATGGCTACACCTTC.

DNA for the CDR3: TGTGCCAGCAGCTTAGGGTCGAGCTTCTATGGCTACACCTTC. This codes for CASSLGSSFYGYTF. V is TRBV7-8 and J is TRBJ1-2, with D unclear. This CDR3 comprises 14 residues. Germline CDR1 SGHVS, CDR2 FQNEAQ. V was shortened by 1 base and J by 4 bases, with 10 bases between the two germline ends. The whole variable domain, remainder taken from reference TRBV7-8 and TRBJ1-2, is GAGVSQSPRYKVAKRGQDVALRCDPISGHVSLFWYQQALGQGPEFLTYFQNEAQLDKSGLPSDRFFAERPEGSVSTLKIQRTQQEDSAVYLCASSLGSSFYGYTFGSGTRLTVV.

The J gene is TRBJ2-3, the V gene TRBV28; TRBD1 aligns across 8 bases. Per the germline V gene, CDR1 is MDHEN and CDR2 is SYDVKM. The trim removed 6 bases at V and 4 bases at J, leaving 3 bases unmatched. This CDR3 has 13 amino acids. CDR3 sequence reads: CASRDRAADTQYF. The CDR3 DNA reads TGTGCCAGCAGGGACAGGGCGGCAGATACGCAGTATTTT. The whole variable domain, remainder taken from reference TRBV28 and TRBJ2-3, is DVKVTQSSRYLVKRTGEKVFLECVQDMDHENMFWYRQDPGLGLRLIYFSYDVKMKEKGDIPEGYSVSREKKERFSLILESASTNQTSMYLCASRDRAADTQYFGPGTRLTVL.

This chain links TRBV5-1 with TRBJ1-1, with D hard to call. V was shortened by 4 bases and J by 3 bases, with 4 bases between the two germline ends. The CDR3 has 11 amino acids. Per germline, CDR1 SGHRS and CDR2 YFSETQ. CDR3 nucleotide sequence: TGCGCCAGCAGCCGGGACACTGAAGCTTTCTTT. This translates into CASSRDTEAFF.

The CDR3 reads CASSYVVTGNEKLFF. CDR3 bases: TGTGCCAGCAGTTACGTCGTGACAGGGAATGAAAAACTGTTTTTT. This chain joins TRBV6-2 or TRBV6-3 and TRBJ1-4; TRBD1 matches at 7 bases. The CDR3 covers 15 residues. Germline CDR1 MNHEY, CDR2 SVGEGT. V dropped 2 bases and J dropped 5; count of bases not matched to a gene: 5.

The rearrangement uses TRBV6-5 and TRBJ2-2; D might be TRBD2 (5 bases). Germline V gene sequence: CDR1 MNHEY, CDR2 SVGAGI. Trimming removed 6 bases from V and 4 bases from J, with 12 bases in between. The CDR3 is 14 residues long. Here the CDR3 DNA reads TGTGCCAGCAGAACTTCGCGGGTCACCGGGGAGCTGTTTTTT. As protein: CASRTSRVTGELFF.

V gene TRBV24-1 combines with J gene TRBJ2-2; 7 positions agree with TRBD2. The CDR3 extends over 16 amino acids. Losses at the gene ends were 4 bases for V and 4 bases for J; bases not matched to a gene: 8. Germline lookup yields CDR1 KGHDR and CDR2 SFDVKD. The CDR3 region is CATSDDSRLATGELFF. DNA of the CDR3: TGTGCCACCAGTGACGATTCGCGACTAGCCACCGGGGAGCTGTTTTTT.

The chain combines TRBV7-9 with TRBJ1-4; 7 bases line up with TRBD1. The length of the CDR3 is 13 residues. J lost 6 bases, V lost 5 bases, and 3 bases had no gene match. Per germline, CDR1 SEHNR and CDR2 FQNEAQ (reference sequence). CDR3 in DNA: TGTGCCAGCAGCGTAGGACAGGATGAAAAACTGTTTTTT. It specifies CASSVGQDEKLFF. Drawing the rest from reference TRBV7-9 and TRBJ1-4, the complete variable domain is DTGVSQNPRHKITKRGQNVTFRCDPISEHNRLYWYRQTLGQGPEFLTYFQNEAQLEKSRLLSDRFSAERPKGSFSTLEIQRTEQGDSAMYLCASSVGQDEKLFFGSGTQLSVL.

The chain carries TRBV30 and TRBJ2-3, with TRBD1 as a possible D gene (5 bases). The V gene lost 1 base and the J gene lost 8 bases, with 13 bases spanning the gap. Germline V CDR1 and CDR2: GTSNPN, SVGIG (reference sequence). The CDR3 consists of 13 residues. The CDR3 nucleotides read TGTGCCTGGAGTGCCCGGACACGAGGTACGCAGTATTTT. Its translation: CAWSARTRGTQYF.

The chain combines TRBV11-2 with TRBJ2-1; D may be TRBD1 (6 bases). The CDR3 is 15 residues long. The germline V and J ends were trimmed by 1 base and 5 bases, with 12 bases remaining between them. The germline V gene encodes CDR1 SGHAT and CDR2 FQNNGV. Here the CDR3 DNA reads TGTGCCAGCAGCTTAGTCGGACAGTCTCACAATGAGCAGTTCTTC. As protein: CASSLVGQSHNEQFF. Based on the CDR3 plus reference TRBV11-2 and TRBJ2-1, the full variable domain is EAGVAQSPRYKIIEKRQSVAFWCNPISGHATLYWYQQILGQGPKLLIQFQNNGVVDDSQLPKDRFSAERLKGVDSTLKIQPAKLEDSAVYLCASSLVGQSHNEQFFGPGTRLTVL.

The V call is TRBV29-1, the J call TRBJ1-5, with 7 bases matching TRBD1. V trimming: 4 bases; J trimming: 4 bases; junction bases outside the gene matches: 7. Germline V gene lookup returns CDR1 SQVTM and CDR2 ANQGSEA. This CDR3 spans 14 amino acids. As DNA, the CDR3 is TGCAGCGTTGGACAGGGTCGAGGGAATCAGCCCCAGCATTTT. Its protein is CSVGQGRGNQPQHF.

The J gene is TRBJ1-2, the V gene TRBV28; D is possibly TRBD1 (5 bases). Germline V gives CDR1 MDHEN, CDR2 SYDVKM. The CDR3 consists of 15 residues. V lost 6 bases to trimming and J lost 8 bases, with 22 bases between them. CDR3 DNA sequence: TGTGCCAGCAGATTCTTACAGGACGTAGTGCGGGGCTACACCTTC. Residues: CASRFLQDVVRGYTF.

CDR3 in amino acids: CASSHETRVPYEQYF. In DNA form, the CDR3 reads TGTGCCAGTAGTCACGAAACCCGGGTGCCCTACGAGCAGTACTTC. This chain joins TRBV19 and TRBJ2-7; the D is unclear. The CDR3 is 15 residues long. The V gene's germline CDR1 is LNHDA and CDR2 SQIVND (reference sequence). The V gene lost 5 bases and the J gene lost 2 bases, with 16 bases spanning the gap.

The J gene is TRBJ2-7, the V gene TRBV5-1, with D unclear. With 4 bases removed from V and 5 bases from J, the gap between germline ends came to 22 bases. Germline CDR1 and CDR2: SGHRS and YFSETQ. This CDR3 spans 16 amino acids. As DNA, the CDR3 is TGCGCCAGCAGCCCGGAGCGTCTAAGCTATCGGGACGAGCAGTACTTC. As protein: CASSPERLSYRDEQYF.

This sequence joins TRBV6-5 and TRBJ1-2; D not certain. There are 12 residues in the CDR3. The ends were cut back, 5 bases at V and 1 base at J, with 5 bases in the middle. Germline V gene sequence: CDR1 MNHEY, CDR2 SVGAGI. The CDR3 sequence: CASSTVNYGYTF. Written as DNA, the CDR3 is TGTGCCAGCAGTACAGTTAACTATGGCTACACCTTC.

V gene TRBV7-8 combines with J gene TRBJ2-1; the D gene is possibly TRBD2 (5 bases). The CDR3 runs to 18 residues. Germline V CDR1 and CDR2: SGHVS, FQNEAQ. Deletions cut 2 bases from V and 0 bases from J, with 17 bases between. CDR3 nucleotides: TGTGCCAGCAGCTTACGCCTGTCGAGCGGAAACTCCTACAATGAGCAGTTCTTC. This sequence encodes CASSLRLSSGNSYNEQFF. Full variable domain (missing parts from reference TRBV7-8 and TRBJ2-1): GAGVSQSPRYKVAKRGQDVALRCDPISGHVSLFWYQQALGQGPEFLTYFQNEAQLDKSGLPSDRFFAERPEGSVSTLKIQRTQQEDSAVYLCASSLRLSSGNSYNEQFFGPGTRLTVL.

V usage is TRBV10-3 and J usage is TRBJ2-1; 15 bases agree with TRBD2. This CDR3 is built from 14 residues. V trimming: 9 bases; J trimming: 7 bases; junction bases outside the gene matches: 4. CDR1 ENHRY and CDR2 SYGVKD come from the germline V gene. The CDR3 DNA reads TGTGCCATTCGGACTAGCGGGGGGGGGAATGAGCAGTTCTTC. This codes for CAIRTSGGGNEQFF.

The CDR3 spells CASSSGGYNEQFF. The DNA of the CDR3 is TGTGCCAGTTCTAGCGGGGGGTACAATGAGCAGTTCTTC. This chain uses TRBV11-3 with TRBJ2-1; 11 bases fit TRBD2. The length of the CDR3 is 13 residues. V lost 9 bases, J lost 4 bases, and 2 bases stayed unmatched. Germline loops: CDR1 SGHNT, CDR2 YENEEA. The full variable domain, in which reference TRBV11-3 and TRBJ2-1 provide the parts outside the CDR3, is EAGVVQSPRYKIIEKKQPVAFWCNPISGHNTLYWYLQNLGQGPELLIRYENEEAVDDSQLPKDRFSAERLKGVDSTLKIQPAELGDSAVYLCASSSGGYNEQFFGPGTRLTVL.

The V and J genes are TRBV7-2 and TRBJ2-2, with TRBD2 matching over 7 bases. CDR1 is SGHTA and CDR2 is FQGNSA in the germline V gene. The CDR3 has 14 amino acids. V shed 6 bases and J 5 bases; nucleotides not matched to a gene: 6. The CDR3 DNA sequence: TGTGCCAGCAGGGGGGAGGGTTCAACCGGGGAGCTGTTTTTT. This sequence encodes CASRGEGSTGELFF.